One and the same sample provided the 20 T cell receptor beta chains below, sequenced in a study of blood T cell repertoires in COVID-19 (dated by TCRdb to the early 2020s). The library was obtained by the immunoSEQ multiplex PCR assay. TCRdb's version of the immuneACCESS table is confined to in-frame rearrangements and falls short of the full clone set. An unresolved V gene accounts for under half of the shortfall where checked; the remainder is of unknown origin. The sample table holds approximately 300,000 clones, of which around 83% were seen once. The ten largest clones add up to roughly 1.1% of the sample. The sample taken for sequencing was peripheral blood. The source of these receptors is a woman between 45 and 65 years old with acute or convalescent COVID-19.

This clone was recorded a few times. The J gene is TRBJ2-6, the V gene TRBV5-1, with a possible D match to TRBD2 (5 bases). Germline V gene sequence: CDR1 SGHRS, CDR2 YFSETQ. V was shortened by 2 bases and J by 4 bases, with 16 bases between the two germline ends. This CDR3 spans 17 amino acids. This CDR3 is CASSLKTTSGGANVLTF. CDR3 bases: TGCGCCAGCAGCTTAAAGACTACATCGGGAGGGGCCAACGTCCTGACTTTC.

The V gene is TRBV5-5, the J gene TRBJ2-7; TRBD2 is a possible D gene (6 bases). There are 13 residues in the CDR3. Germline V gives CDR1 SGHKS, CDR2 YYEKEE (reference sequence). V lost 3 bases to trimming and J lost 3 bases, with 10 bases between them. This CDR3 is CASSSGGIYEQYV. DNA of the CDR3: TGTGCCAGCAGCTCCGGAGGGATCTACGAGCAGTACGTC.

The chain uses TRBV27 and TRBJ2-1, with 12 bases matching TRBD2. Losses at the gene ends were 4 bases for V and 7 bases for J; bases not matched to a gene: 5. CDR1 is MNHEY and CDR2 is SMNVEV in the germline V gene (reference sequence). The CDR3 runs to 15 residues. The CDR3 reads CASSSRLAGENEQFF. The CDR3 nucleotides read TGTGCCAGCAGTTCGCGACTAGCGGGGGAAAATGAGCAGTTCTTC.

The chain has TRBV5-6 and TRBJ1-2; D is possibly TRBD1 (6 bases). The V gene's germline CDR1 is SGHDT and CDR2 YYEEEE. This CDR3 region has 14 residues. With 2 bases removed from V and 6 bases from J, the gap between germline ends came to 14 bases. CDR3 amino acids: CASSFSNRVDGYTF. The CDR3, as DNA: TGTGCCAGCAGCTTCTCGAACAGGGTAGATGGCTACACCTTC.

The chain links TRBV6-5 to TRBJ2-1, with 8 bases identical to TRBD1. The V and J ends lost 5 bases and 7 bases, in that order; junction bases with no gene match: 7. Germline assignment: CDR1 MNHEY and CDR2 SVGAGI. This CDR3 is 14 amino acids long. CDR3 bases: TGTGCCAGCAGTCCGTCCCGGGACAGGAATGAGCAGTTCTTC. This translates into CASSPSRDRNEQFF.

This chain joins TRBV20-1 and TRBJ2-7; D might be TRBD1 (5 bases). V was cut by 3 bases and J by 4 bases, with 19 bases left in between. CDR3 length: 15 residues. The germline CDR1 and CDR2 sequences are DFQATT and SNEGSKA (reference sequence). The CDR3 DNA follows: TGCAGTGCTAGTCCCTCTTCGGACATCCTGTACGAGCAGTACTTC. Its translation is CSASPSSDILYEQYF.

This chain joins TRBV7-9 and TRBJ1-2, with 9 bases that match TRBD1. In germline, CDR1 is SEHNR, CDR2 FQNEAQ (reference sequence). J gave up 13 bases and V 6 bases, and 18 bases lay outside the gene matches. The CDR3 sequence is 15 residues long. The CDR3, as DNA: TGTGCCAGCAGTTGGACGGGACAGGGCAAGAGTGGGAGCACCTTC. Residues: CASSWTGQGKSGSTF.

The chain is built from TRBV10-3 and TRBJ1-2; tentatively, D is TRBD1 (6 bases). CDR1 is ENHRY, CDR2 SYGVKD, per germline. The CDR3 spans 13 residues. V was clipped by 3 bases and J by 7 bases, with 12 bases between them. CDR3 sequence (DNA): TGTGCCATCAGTGAAGGGACATTTAGTGGCTACACCTTC. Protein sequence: CAISEGTFSGYTF.

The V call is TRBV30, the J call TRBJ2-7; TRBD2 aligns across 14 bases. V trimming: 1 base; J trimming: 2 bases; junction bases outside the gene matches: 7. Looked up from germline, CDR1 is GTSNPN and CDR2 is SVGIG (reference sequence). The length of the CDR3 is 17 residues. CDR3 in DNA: TGTGCCTGGAGTGAGAGACTAGCGGGAGGGCCCACCTACGAGCAGTACTTC. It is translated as CAWSERLAGGPTYEQYF.

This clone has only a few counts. CDR3 loop: CAISESTGRANEQFF. CDR3 DNA sequence: TGTGCCATCAGTGAGTCGACAGGGAGAGCCAATGAGCAGTTCTTC. The V call is TRBV10-3, the J call TRBJ2-1, with 7 bases that match TRBD1. From germline, CDR1 is ENHRY and CDR2 SYGVKD. The CDR3 is 15 amino acids. V gave up 0 bases and J gave up 6 bases; unmatched junction bases: 5.

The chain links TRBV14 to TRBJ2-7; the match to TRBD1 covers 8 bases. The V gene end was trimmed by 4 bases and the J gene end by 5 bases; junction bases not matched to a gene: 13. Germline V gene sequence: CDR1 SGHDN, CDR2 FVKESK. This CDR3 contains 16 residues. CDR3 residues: CASSPGGAGGMDEQYF. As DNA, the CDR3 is TGTGCCAGCAGCCCCGGGGGAGCAGGGGGCATGGACGAGCAGTACTTC.

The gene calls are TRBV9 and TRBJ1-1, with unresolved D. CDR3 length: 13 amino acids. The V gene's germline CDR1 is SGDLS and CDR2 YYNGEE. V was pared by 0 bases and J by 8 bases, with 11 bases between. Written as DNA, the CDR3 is TGTGCCAGCAGCGTAGCGGAGGGTCGGGAAGCTTTCTTT. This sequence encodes CASSVAEGREAFF.

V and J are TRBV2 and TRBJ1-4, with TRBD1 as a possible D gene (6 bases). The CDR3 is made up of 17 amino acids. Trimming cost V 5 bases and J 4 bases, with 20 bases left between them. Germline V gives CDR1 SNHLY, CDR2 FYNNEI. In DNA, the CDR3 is TGTGCCAGCAGTCCAGGTCGTCCCCAGGGGCATAATGAAAAACTGTTTTTT. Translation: CASSPGRPQGHNEKLFF.

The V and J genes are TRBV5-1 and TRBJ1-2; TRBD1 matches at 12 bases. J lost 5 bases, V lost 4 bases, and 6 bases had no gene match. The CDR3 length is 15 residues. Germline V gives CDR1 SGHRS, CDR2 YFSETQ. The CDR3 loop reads CASSEGQGALYGYTF. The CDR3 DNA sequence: TGCGCCAGCAGCGAGGGACAGGGGGCCCTATATGGCTACACCTTC.

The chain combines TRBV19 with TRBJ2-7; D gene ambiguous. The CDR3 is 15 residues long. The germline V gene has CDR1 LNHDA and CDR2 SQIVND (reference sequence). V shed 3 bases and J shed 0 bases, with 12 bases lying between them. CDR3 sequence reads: CASSMVGSISYEQYF. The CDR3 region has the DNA TGTGCCAGTAGTATGGTGGGCAGCATCTCCTACGAGCAGTACTTC.

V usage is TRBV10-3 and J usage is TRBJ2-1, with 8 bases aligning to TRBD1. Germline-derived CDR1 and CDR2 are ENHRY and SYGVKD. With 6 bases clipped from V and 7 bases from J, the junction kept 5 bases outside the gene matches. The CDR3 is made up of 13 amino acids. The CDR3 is CAISDRGNNEQFF. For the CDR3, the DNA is TGTGCCATCAGCGACAGGGGAAATAATGAGCAGTTCTTC.

CDR3 nucleotides: TGTGCCAGCAGGGAGACAGGGGTTACAGATACGCAGTATTTT. Amino acids: CASRETGVTDTQYF. The chain uses TRBV2 and TRBJ2-3; 8 positions agree with TRBD1. Germline assignment: CDR1 SNHLY and CDR2 FYNNEI. The CDR3 totals 14 residues. Unmatched junction bases numbered 5, after V lost 6 bases and J lost 3 bases.

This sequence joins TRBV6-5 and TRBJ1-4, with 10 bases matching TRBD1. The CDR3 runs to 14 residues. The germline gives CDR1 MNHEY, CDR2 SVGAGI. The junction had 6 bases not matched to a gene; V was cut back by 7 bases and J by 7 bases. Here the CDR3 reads CASTGDRGSEKLFF. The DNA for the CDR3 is TGTGCCAGCACCGGGGACAGGGGCAGTGAAAAACTGTTTTTT.

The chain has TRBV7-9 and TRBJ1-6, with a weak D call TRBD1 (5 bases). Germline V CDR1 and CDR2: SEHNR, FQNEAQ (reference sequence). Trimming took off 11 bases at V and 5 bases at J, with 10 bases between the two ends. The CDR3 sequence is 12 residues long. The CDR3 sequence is CAGGVDNSPLHF. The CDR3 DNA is TGTGCCGGGGGGGTGGATAATTCACCCCTCCACTTT.

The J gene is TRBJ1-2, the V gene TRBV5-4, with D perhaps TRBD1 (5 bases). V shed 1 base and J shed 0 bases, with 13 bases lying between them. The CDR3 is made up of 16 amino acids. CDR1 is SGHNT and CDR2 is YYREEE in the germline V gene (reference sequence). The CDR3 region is CASSLYRFEANYGYTF. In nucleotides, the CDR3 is TGTGCCAGCAGCTTGTACAGGTTTGAGGCTAACTATGGCTACACCTTC.